This entry features one TCR beta chain sequence. Its antigen is undetermined. The sample is drawn from a study of T cell responses to AZD1222 COVID-19 vaccine. As for the study in general: Some second doses came at about 4 weeks and others at about 12 weeks; these were pooled. The study's findings and limits: At 160-218 and 743-854, vaccine-associated CD4 TCRs were dominant, and they spanned spike. Reportedly, close to half of spike-specific TCRs are directed against unmutated variant regions. Mostly white British, mostly female donors; authors suggested clonal diversity may be underestimated.

Some clones are missing from TCRdb's copy, which holds only in-frame ones; the method was immunoSEQ multiplex PCR. Of tens of thousands of clones listed, almost 90% were seen once; the top ten hold about 8.2%. This sequence originates from an adult in good health. Sequences were derived from peripheral blood, sampled on day 0 of AZD1222 vaccination.

CDR3 residues: CASRGLAGDEQYF. As DNA, the CDR3 is TGCGCCAGTAGGGGACTAGCGGGGGACGAGCAGTACTTC. V and J are TRBV10-2 and TRBJ2-7, with TRBD2 matching 14 bases. Looked up from germline, CDR1 is WSHSY and CDR2 is SAAADI. With V trimmed by 9 bases and J by 5 bases, 3 bases remained unmatched. There are 13 residues in the CDR3.